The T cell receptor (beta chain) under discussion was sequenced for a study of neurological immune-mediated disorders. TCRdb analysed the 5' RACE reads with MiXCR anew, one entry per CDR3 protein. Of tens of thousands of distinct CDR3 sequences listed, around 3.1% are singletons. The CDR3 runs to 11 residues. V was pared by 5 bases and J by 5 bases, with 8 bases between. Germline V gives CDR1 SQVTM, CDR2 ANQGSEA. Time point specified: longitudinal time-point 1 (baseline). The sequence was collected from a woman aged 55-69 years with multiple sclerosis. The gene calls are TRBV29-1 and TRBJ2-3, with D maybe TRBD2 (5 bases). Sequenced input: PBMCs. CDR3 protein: CSVREGDTQYF. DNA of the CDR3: TGCAGCGTTCGGGAAGGAGATACGCAGTATTTT.